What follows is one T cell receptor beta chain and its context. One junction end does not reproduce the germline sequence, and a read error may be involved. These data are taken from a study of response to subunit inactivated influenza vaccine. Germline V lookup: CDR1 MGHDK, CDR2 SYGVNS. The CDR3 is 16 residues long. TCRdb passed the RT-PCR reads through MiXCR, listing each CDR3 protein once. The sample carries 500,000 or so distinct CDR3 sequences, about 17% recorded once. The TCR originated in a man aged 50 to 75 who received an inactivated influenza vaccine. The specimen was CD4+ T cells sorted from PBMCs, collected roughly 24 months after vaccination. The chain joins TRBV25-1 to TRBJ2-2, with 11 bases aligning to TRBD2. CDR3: CAGSVSSGRLTGELFF. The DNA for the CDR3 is TGTGCCGGCAGTGTATCTAGCGGGAGGCTCACCGGGGAGCTGTTTTTT.